The clone carrying this TCR beta chain was counted a few times. Its antigen is as yet unknown. Authors of the study amplified TCR beta CDR3 regions from RNA transcripts. The TCR CDR3 was amplified in a first-round RT-PCR using the HTBI primer set. TCRdb passed the multiplex PCR reads through MiXCR, listing each CDR3 protein once. Of under 750,000 distinct CDR3 sequences detected, over 15% appear once; the ten largest clones hold 16%. V gave up 2 bases and J gave up 0 bases, with 7 bases separating them. CDR3 length equals 15 residues. Germline V gene data show CDR1 as MNHNS and CDR2 as SASEGT. The entry originates in a study of T cells in Graves' hyperthyroidism and ophthalmopathy. Diagnoses were made from clinical symptoms, serum measures (thyroxine and TRAb), thyroid ultrasound and orbital computed tomography. Findings of the study overall: In blood, most of the thyroid clonotypes expanded above 0.001 were also present.

V and J are TRBV6-1 and TRBJ2-2; no reliable D call. The origin of this receptor is a woman between 50 and 59 years old with Graves' hyperthyroidism that later progressed to Graves' ophthalmopathy. The sample was blood. In nucleotides, the CDR3 is TGTGCCAGCAGTGAAATAAACTCGAACACCGGGGAGCTGTTTTTT. Translation gives CASSEINSNTGELFF.